This T cell receptor (beta chain) was obtained from a study of Graves' ophthalmopathy and Graves' hyperthyroidism (dated by TCRdb to 2016 to 2018). For the study in its entirety: A patient counted as having stable hyperthyroidism if there was no progression to ophthalmopathy within 18 months of follow-up. To tell Graves' ophthalmopathy apart from Graves' hyperthyroidism, and to predict which patients would progress to ophthalmopathy, the study relied on TCR beta repertoire signatures. In total, 135 blood samples were TCR-sequenced: 40 to 45 ophthalmopathy, over 70 hyperthyroidism and about 17 hyperthyroidism-to-ophthalmopathy patients. A discovery set of about a hundred patients (roughly 41 ophthalmopathy, about 59 stable hyperthyroidism) was enrolled to explore V-J signatures distinguishing ophthalmopathy from hyperthyroidism. An independent validation cohort comprised 18 hyperthyroidism patients and 15 to 17 patients who later progressed from hyperthyroidism to ophthalmopathy. In about 6 hyperthyroidism patients, the T-cell repertoire of thyroid tissue was compared with the T-cell repertoire of blood. Following sampling, methimazole starting at 30 mg daily was administered to hyperthyroidism patients, and high-dose intravenous methylprednisolone was administered to ophthalmopathy patients.

From the cysteine through the phenylalanine, the CDR3 covers 15 amino acids. Kept here is only the CDR3 DNA, which spans 45 bases and is read in frame from base 1. The germline V gene yields SGHDT for CDR1 and YYEEEE for CDR2. Here V drops 4 bases and J drops 5 bases, and the junction holds 10 bases not matched to any gene. TCR beta CDR3 regions were amplified from RNA transcripts for repertoire sequencing. The first round of RT-PCR was done with HTBI primers and the Qiagen OneStep RT-PCR kit, and was followed by a second round of multiplex PCR, then size selection and purification. Sequencing of the libraries was carried out on an Illumina HiSeq2000 in paired-end mode with 100 bp reads. For the original study's pipeline: SOAPnuke was used to process the reads, throwing out any read that had adapters, had uncalled bases, had a mean Phred below 15, or lacked an exact constant-primer or identifier match. COPE v1.2.5 was used to merge the high-quality paired reads. Unique nucleotide sequences were defined as clonotypes and aligned to IMGT TRB V, D and J references using MiTCR v1.1. Analysis was restricted to V-J combinations with a frequency above 0.0001, which covered about 99% of repertoires. A TCR clonal expansion and chaos score per V-J combination was defined as the ratio of F50 clonal expansion to chaos observed in the TCRdist matrix. Welch's t-statistics and random forest were used to reduce the features to 10 to 15 V-J combinations, which were then used as input to a naive Bayes classifier. The Morisita-Horn index was used to measure how similar the thyroid and blood repertoires were. Using fastp trimming at Q25 and MiXCR clonotype assembly, TCRdb reanalyzed the public sequencing data and kept in-frame beta chains. When rows share a CDR3 protein, they turn into one entry using the most common DNA and genes. The V and J calls and clone size come from TCRdb's table, not from the authors' own analysis. The sample has over a million distinct CDR3 sequences on record, less than 45% of them singletons. Of the sample, over 8.5% falls within the top ten clones.

Only a few counts were recorded for this clonotype. What this receptor recognizes is not known. No quality values exist for individual bases; no much larger clone is one base distant. Patients with hyperthyroidism were aged 18 to 65 years, had been newly diagnosed, and had a disease duration of less than 2 months. Patients with other autoimmune diseases, uncontrolled infections, pregnancy or lactation were excluded. Clinical symptoms, serum thyroxine, TRAb, thyroid ultrasound and orbital computed tomography were used for diagnosis. Total RNA was extracted with Trizol reagent and quality-checked on an Agilent 2100 Bioanalyzer. Beyond this particular receptor, the publication reports: In validation, the model predicted ophthalmopathy progression with 70.59% sensitivity and about 73% specificity; 12 predicted patients were CT-confirmed with GO in a median of approximately 6.5 months. The 13-signature model separated ophthalmopathy from stable hyperthyroidism with around 90% sensitivity and around 81% specificity in cross-validation, and 80%/75% in the test set. Among expanded thyroid clonotypes with frequency above 0.001, most also showed up in blood, which suggests that blood repertoires may reflect the thyroid immune response. No statistical method was used to predetermine the sample size, and group allocation was not hidden from the investigators.

The chain couples TRBV5-6 to TRBJ2-7, with 9 middle bases fitting TRBD1. The source material was peripheral blood or thyroid tissue (not recorded which). The sequence was collected from an adult man with Graves' hyperthyroidism. Read as DNA, the sequence is TGTGCCAGCAGCACCGGTCCCGGGACAGGGAACGAGCAGTACTTC. The encoded protein is CASSTGPGTGNEQYF. Joined to the reference TRBV5-6 and TRBJ2-7 proteins, this CDR3 gives the full variable domain: DAGVTQSPTHLIKTRGQQVTLRCSPKSGHDTVSWYQQALGQGPQFIFQYYEEEERQRGNFPDRFSGHQFPNYSSELNVNALLLGDSALYLCASSTGPGTGNEQYFGPGTRLTVT.